The text below deals with one T cell receptor (beta chain). Trimming cost V 4 bases and J 3 bases; bases outside gene matches: 4. The CDR3 is 14 residues long. Germline V gene sequence: CDR1 SGHTA, CDR2 FQGNSA. The data originate from a study of cytomegalovirus exposure and HLA in healthy donors. Vbeta (60) and Jbeta (13) primers were used in the PCR. Data came from immunoSEQ multiplex PCR; TCRdb stores just in-frame clones and leaves some out. Here the sample spans about 82,000 clones, more than 55% being singletons. This receptor was taken from a woman in her forties or fifties in good health and CMV-seropositive. The V gene is TRBV7-2, the J gene TRBJ2-7; 9 bases are shared with TRBD1. Sequencing used PBMCs. DNA of the CDR3: TGTGCCAGCAGCTCAGAGACAGGGGGCTACGAGCAGTACTTC. Protein: CASSSETGGYEQYF. Complete variable domain (other parts from reference TRBV7-2 and TRBJ2-7): GAGVSQSPSNKVTEKGKDVELRCDPISGHTALYWYRQSLGQGLEFLIYFQGNSAPDKSGLPSDRFSAERTGGSVSTLTIQRTQQEDSAVYLCASSSETGGYEQYFGPGTRLTVT.